This entry lists 27 T cell receptor beta chains sequenced from one sample in a study of blood T cell repertoires in COVID-19. Method: immunoSEQ multiplex PCR; TCRdb's copy keeps in-frame clones and lacks some. The sample lists some 310,000 clones, roughly 84% occurring once. Input material: peripheral blood. Every receptor here comes from a man between 50 and 59 years old with active or convalescent COVID-19.

This chain uses TRBV19 with TRBJ2-2; no firm D call. Per germline, CDR1 LNHDA and CDR2 SQIVND (reference sequence). V was trimmed by 5 bases and J by 7 bases, leaving 11 bases between them. The CDR3 covers 13 residues. CDR3 nucleotides: TGTGCCAGTAGTTCCCCCGGTTACGGGGAGCTGTTTTTT. Amino acids: CASSSPGYGELFF.

V is TRBV19 and J is TRBJ1-2; D may be TRBD1 (5 bases). CDR3 length equals 14 residues. Germline values: CDR1 LNHDA, CDR2 SQIVND (reference sequence). V was trimmed by 10 bases and J by 4 bases, leaving 19 bases between them. The CDR3 protein is CATLPGQAGYGYTF. The CDR3 DNA sequence: TGTGCCACCTTACCCGGACAAGCCGGCTATGGCTACACCTTC.

This clone has only one observation. This chain joins TRBV4-3 and TRBJ2-1; D unresolved. This CDR3 is built from 14 residues. Per the germline V gene, CDR1 is LGHNA and CDR2 is YSLEER. The V gene lost 0 bases and the J gene lost 9 bases, with 12 bases spanning the gap. CDR3 DNA sequence: TGCGCCAGCAGCCAAGACGTATTGTTGGCTGAGCAGTTCTTC. It specifies CASSQDVLLAEQFF.

The chain uses TRBV6-2 or TRBV6-3 and TRBJ2-2; 7 nucleotides match TRBD2. The trim removed 7 bases at V and 1 base at J, leaving 9 bases unmatched. This CDR3 has 16 residues. Looked up from germline, CDR1 is MNHEY and CDR2 is SVGEGT. The chain's CDR3 is CASTPWASGNTGELFF. For the CDR3, the DNA is TGTGCCAGCACCCCCTGGGCTAGCGGGAACACCGGGGAGCTGTTTTTT.

The chain links TRBV5-5 to TRBJ2-2, with D possibly being TRBD1 (6 bases). Germline values: CDR1 SGHKS, CDR2 YYEKEE (reference sequence). CDR3 size: 14 residues. V was pared by 3 bases and J by 0 bases, with 6 bases between. CDR3 nucleotides: TGTGCCAGCAGCTGGACAGCGAACACCGGGGAGCTGTTTTTT. As protein: CASSWTANTGELFF.

The chain has TRBV18 and TRBJ2-1, with 7 bases identical to TRBD2. V dropped 5 bases and J dropped 5; count of bases not matched to a gene: 9. Germline CDR1 is KGHSH and CDR2 is LQKENI. The CDR3 consists of 15 residues. CDR3 sequence (DNA): TGTGCCAGCTCAATTGGCGGGGGAGGAAACAATGAGCAGTTCTTC. Its protein product is CASSIGGGGNNEQFF.

This chain connects TRBV7-2 to TRBJ1-1, with no clear D. CDR1 and CDR2 from the germline V gene are SGHTA and FQGNSA. V lost 2 bases, J lost 0 bases, and 10 bases lay in between. The CDR3 contains 15 residues. The CDR3 DNA reads TGTGCCAGCAGCTTAAGGGAGTTCCTGAACACTGAAGCTTTCTTT. It translates to CASSLREFLNTEAFF.

The chain joins TRBV30 to TRBJ2-2, with D possibly TRBD2 on 6 matching bases. CDR3 length: 13 amino acids. V was pared by 2 bases and J by 7 bases, with 11 bases between. CDR1 and CDR2 (germline): GTSNPN, SVGIG (reference sequence). The CDR3 sequence: CAWSRPGLGELFF. The CDR3 DNA sequence: TGTGCCTGGAGTAGACCGGGACTCGGGGAGCTGTTTTTT. Filled out from reference TRBV30 and TRBJ2-2, the complete variable domain reads SQTIHQWPATLVQPVGSPLSLECTVEGTSNPNLYWYRQAAGRGLQLLFYSVGIGQISSEVPQNLSASRPQDRQFILSSKKLLLSDSGFYLCAWSRPGLGELFFGEGSRLTVL.

The chain has TRBV19 and TRBJ1-3, with 7 bases identical to TRBD1. The trim removed 6 bases at V and 1 base at J, leaving 12 bases unmatched. This CDR3 contains 17 residues. Germline CDR1 is LNHDA and CDR2 is SQIVND (reference sequence). The CDR3 DNA follows: TGTGCCAGTAGAAGCCCCCGGGACAGAGGGTCTGGAAACACCATATATTTT. Encoded protein: CASRSPRDRGSGNTIYF.

Points on this clone: An end of the junction differs from the germline gene, which may be a read error. J is TRBJ2-2 and V is TRBV6-1, with TRBD2 as a possible D gene (7 bases). Germline CDR1 MNHNS, CDR2 SASEGT. This CDR3 is 14 amino acids long. In DNA, the CDR3 is TGTGCCAGCAGGGAAGGGGGGGACACCGGGGAGCTGTTTTTT. Its translation: CASREGGDTGELFF.

This rearrangement joins TRBV7-2 to TRBJ2-2, with 8 nucleotides matching TRBD1. Trimming removed 2 bases from V and 7 bases from J; junction bases left unmatched: 9. The CDR3 is made up of 16 amino acids. Germline assignment: CDR1 SGHTA and CDR2 FQGNSA. The CDR3 spells CASSLRQGALGGELFF. In DNA, the CDR3 is TGTGCCAGCAGCTTAAGGCAGGGGGCGCTTGGCGGGGAGCTGTTTTTT.

The chain carries TRBV12-1 and TRBJ2-7; TRBD1 is the table's D call, not checked against the DNA. TRBV12-1 is tagged as a pseudogene. The CDR3 loop spans 16 amino acids. The CDR3 bases are TGTGCCAGCAGTCGAGGGACAGAACCAATTCTCTACGAGCAGTACTTC. Translated: CASSRGTEPILYEQYF.

CDR3 DNA: TGTGCCAGCAGCCCCAGTGGACAGGGGCGAACGAGAAACATTCAGTACTTC. Protein sequence: CASSPSGQGRTRNIQYF. The chain couples TRBV5-4 to TRBJ2-4; 9 nucleotides align to TRBD1. Germline lookup yields CDR1 SGHNT and CDR2 YYREEE (reference sequence). The CDR3 contains 17 residues. V trimming: 4 bases; J trimming: 6 bases; junction bases outside the gene matches: 14.

The genes are TRBV30 and TRBJ1-2, with 8 bases identical to TRBD1. The CDR3 loop spans 13 amino acids. Germline V CDR1 and CDR2: GTSNPN, SVGIG (reference sequence). With V trimmed by 1 base and J by 7 bases, 5 bases remained unmatched. The CDR3 spells CAWSDQGAAGYTF. Written as DNA, the CDR3 is TGTGCCTGGAGTGATCAGGGGGCGGCTGGCTACACCTTC.

The chain recombines TRBV6-5 with TRBJ2-5; TRBD2 matches 9 bases. Germline loops: CDR1 MNHEY, CDR2 SVGAGI. The CDR3 totals 14 residues. The V segment lost 5 bases and the J segment 1 base; nucleotides outside the gene matches: 2. The CDR3 nucleotides are TGTGCCAGCAGTACGGGACTAGCCCAAGAGACCCAGTACTTC. Its translation is CASSTGLAQETQYF.

The chain combines TRBV18 with TRBJ1-1; maybe TRBD1 (5 bases). The CDR3 spans 15 residues. The V gene's germline CDR1 is KGHSH and CDR2 LQKENI. V dropped 2 bases and J dropped 4 bases, with 14 bases sitting between them. The CDR3 nucleotides are TGTGCCAGCTCACCAGATATAGGGGTTCGCACTGAAGCTTTCTTT. Translated: CASSPDIGVRTEAFF.

The chain couples TRBV6-1 to TRBJ1-1; D perhaps matches TRBD1 (6 bases). The ends were cut back, 0 bases at V and 0 bases at J, with 14 bases in the middle. There are 17 residues in the CDR3. CDR1 and CDR2 from the germline V gene are MNHNS and SASEGT. The CDR3 protein is CASSEAPQDRLNTEAFF. The CDR3 nucleotides read TGTGCCAGCAGTGAAGCGCCCCAGGACAGATTGAACACTGAAGCTTTCTTT.

This chain links TRBV30 with TRBJ1-6, with D maybe TRBD1 (5 bases). The V end was cut by 0 bases, the J end by 5 bases, with 14 bases between. CDR1 is GTSNPN, CDR2 SVGIG, per germline (reference sequence). This CDR3 is built from 16 residues. The CDR3 protein is CAWSVPGGMNNSPLHF. In DNA, the CDR3 is TGTGCCTGGAGTGTACCCGGGGGAATGAATAATTCACCCCTCCACTTT. Full variable domain (outside the CDR3, taken from reference TRBV30 and TRBJ1-6): SQTIHQWPATLVQPVGSPLSLECTVEGTSNPNLYWYRQAAGRGLQLLFYSVGIGQISSEVPQNLSASRPQDRQFILSSKKLLLSDSGFYLCAWSVPGGMNNSPLHFGNGTRLTVT.

The gene calls are TRBV5-1 and TRBJ1-6; no clear D. CDR1 and CDR2 (germline): SGHRS, YFSETQ. Deletions cut 0 bases from V and 7 bases from J, with 11 bases between. CDR3 length: 15 amino acids. The CDR3 here is CASSLGQDSNSPLHF. The CDR3 DNA follows: TGCGCCAGCAGCTTGGGGCAGGATTCAAATTCACCCCTCCACTTT.

This rearrangement joins TRBV5-6 to TRBJ2-5; tentatively, D is TRBD2 (6 bases). V gave up 4 bases and J gave up 5 bases, with 12 bases separating them. The CDR3 sequence is 13 residues long. Per the germline V gene, CDR1 is SGHDT and CDR2 is YYEEEE. CDR3 coding DNA: TGTGCCAGCAGCAGAGCGGCGGGGGAGACCCAGTACTTC. It codes for CASSRAAGETQYF. The whole variable domain, filled in from reference TRBV5-6 and TRBJ2-5, reads DAGVTQSPTHLIKTRGQQVTLRCSPKSGHDTVSWYQQALGQGPQFIFQYYEEEERQRGNFPDRFSGHQFPNYSSELNVNALLLGDSALYLCASSRAAGETQYFGPGTRLLVL.

The chain joins TRBV6-5 to TRBJ2-3; tentatively, D is TRBD1 (6 bases). CDR3 length: 13 residues. The germline V gene encodes CDR1 MNHEY and CDR2 SVGAGI. Trimming stripped 5 bases from V and 2 bases from J, with 8 bases between. The CDR3 loop reads CASSRTVTDTQYF. In nucleotides, the CDR3 is TGTGCCAGCAGTAGGACAGTCACAGATACGCAGTATTTT.

With regard to this clone: The sample contains more than one DNA sequence encoding this CDR3. The gene calls are TRBV4-2 and TRBJ1-5, with 10 bases matching TRBD1. Germline V CDR1 and CDR2: LGHNA, YNFKEQ. Unmatched junction bases numbered 4, after V lost 1 base and J lost 7 bases. This CDR3 comprises 15 residues. The DNA for the CDR3 is TGTGCCAGCAGCCAAGGACAGGGGGCTGGGCAGCCCCAGCATTTT. Translated: CASSQGQGAGQPQHF.

The V and J genes are TRBV6-1 and TRBJ1-5, with 10 bases fitting TRBD1. V lost 1 base, J lost 4 bases, and 4 bases stayed unmatched. CDR3 length: 16 amino acids. Germline CDR1 MNHNS, CDR2 SASEGT. The CDR3 region is CASSEVRTGGNQPQHF. CDR3 in DNA: TGTGCCAGCAGTGAAGTTAGGACAGGGGGGAATCAGCCCCAGCATTTT.

This clone was observed a few times. The chain recombines TRBV28 with TRBJ1-6; the match to TRBD1 covers 9 bases. The CDR3 totals 16 residues. CDR1 is MDHEN, CDR2 SYDVKM, per germline. With V trimmed by 2 bases and J by 11 bases, 10 bases remained unmatched. The CDR3 DNA is TGTGCCAGCAGTTTAGTTGGGACAGGGAGGTTTCCACCCCTCCACTTT. As protein: CASSLVGTGRFPPLHF.

The chain joins TRBV7-3 to TRBJ2-1; 7 positions match TRBD2. Trimming removed 4 bases from V and 7 bases from J; junction bases left unmatched: 13. Germline-derived CDR1 and CDR2 are SGHTA and FQGTGA. The CDR3 has 16 residues. The CDR3: CASSYSPDPGGNEQFF. CDR3 bases: TGTGCCAGCAGCTACTCCCCCGACCCGGGGGGAAATGAGCAGTTCTTC.

This clone was counted once. J is TRBJ1-3 and V is TRBV6-5, with D tentatively TRBD1 (5 bases). The CDR3 is 14 residues long. CDR1 is MNHEY, CDR2 SVGAGI, per germline. Trimming pared 7 bases from V and 0 bases from J, leaving 10 bases between. CDR3 coding DNA: TGTGCCAGCACCACAGGCCACTCTGGAAACACCATATATTTT. Translated, it gives CASTTGHSGNTIYF.

V is TRBV5-4 and J is TRBJ2-7, with 7 nucleotides matching TRBD1. The germline gives CDR1 SGHNT, CDR2 YYREEE (reference sequence). Unmatched junction bases numbered 9, after V lost 4 bases and J lost 2 bases. The CDR3 totals 15 residues. The CDR3 loop is CASSRGQARTYEQYF. In DNA, the CDR3 is TGTGCCAGCAGCAGAGGACAGGCGAGAACCTACGAGCAGTACTTC.